This T cell receptor beta chain appears in the sequencing data of a study of T cell changes during pregnancy in multiple sclerosis. V gave up 1 base and J gave up 0 bases, with 5 bases separating them. The CDR3 has 14 amino acids. CDR1 and CDR2 from the germline V gene are LNHDA and SQIVND (reference sequence). Clones were read by immunoSEQ multiplex PCR, and TCRdb kept only the in-frame ones, dropping some. Of some 100,000 clones listed, more than 85% are singletons. This rearrangement joins TRBV19 to TRBJ2-3; D perhaps matches TRBD2 (5 bases). The clonotype was recovered from a female donor with multiple sclerosis, enrolled in a pregnancy study. The material sequenced was peripheral blood, taken in the second trimester of pregnancy. The CDR3 spells CASSIGTSTDTQYF. CDR3 in DNA: TGTGCCAGTAGTATAGGGACTAGCACAGATACGCAGTATTTT.